These 9 T cell receptor beta chains share one sample of origin, sequenced in a study of blood T cell repertoires in COVID-19. Assay used: immunoSEQ multiplex PCR; TCRdb lists only in-frame clones, some missing. Of fewer than 200,000 clones listed, approximately 82% are singletons. The sample comprised PBMCs or T cells enriched from blood (not recorded which). These receptors all stem from a woman between 45 and 65 years old who had recovered from COVID-19.

The chain uses TRBV28 and TRBJ2-3; 7 nucleotides agree with TRBD2. In germline, CDR1 is MDHEN, CDR2 SYDVKM. The CDR3 is 17 amino acids. The V and J ends lost 6 bases and 0 bases, in that order; junction bases with no gene match: 12. The CDR3 DNA follows: TGTGCCAGCAGCCCCTTGCTGGCTAGCGGTAGCACAGATACGCAGTATTTT. This encodes CASSPLLASGSTDTQYF.

CDR3 protein: CASSQGLAGGEQFF. For the CDR3, the DNA is TGTGCCAGCAGCCAAGGACTAGCGGGCGGTGAGCAGTTCTTC. J is TRBJ2-1 and V is TRBV7-2; 11 nucleotides align to TRBD2. Germline lookup yields CDR1 SGHTA and CDR2 FQGNSA. J was trimmed by 9 bases and V by 5 bases; bases with no gene match: 6. The length of the CDR3 is 14 residues.

This chain joins TRBV24-1 and TRBJ2-2, with 8 bases matching TRBD1. The CDR3 loop spans 18 amino acids. The trim removed 3 bases at V and 1 base at J, leaving 9 bases unmatched. Per germline, CDR1 KGHDR and CDR2 SFDVKD. The CDR3 protein is CATSDNQGAWGNTGELFF. DNA for the CDR3: TGTGCCACCAGTGATAACCAGGGGGCGTGGGGGAACACCGGGGAGCTGTTTTTT.

This chain links TRBV7-8 with TRBJ2-5; a possible D gene is TRBD2 (5 bases). CDR3 size: 14 residues. With 3 bases removed from V and 4 bases from J, the gap between germline ends came to 12 bases. Germline values: CDR1 SGHVS, CDR2 FQNEAQ. The CDR3 nucleotides are TGTGCCAGCAGCTTGAGGGTTCGGGTAGAGACCCAGTACTTC. Its translation is CASSLRVRVETQYF.

This clone was counted only a few times. V gene TRBV5-1 combines with J gene TRBJ2-1; 7 bases are shared with TRBD1. V dropped 3 bases and J dropped 7; count of bases not matched to a gene: 10. The CDR3 runs 15 residues. CDR1 and CDR2 from the germline V gene are SGHRS and YFSETQ. CDR3 bases: TGCGCCAGCAGCTCGTACAGGGGTGATCGGAATGAGCAGTTCTTC. It encodes CASSSYRGDRNEQFF.

The rearrangement links TRBV5-5 to TRBJ2-7; 9 bases are a match to TRBD2. CDR1 is SGHKS and CDR2 is YYEKEE in the germline V gene (reference sequence). Trimming removed 4 bases from V and 6 bases from J; junction bases left unmatched: 8. The CDR3 consists of 14 residues. The CDR3 region is CASSAGLAVSEQYF. CDR3 coding DNA: TGTGCCAGCAGCGCGGGACTAGCTGTTAGCGAGCAGTACTTC.

The genes are TRBV3-1 (or the pseudogene TRBV3-2) and TRBJ2-3; 8 bases are a match to TRBD1. V shed 11 bases, J shed 5 bases, and the junction held 15 bases outside the gene matches. This CDR3 comprises 15 residues. Germline CDR1 is LGHDT and CDR2 is YNNKEL (reference sequence). This CDR3 is CACSRTGPTGDTQYF. Here the CDR3 DNA reads TGTGCCTGCTCCCGGACAGGGCCGACGGGAGATACGCAGTATTTT.

This clone was seen more than once but under ten times. This chain uses TRBV24-1 with TRBJ2-1; D perhaps matches TRBD1 (6 bases). The CDR3 length is 15 residues. The ends were cut back, 2 bases at V and 4 bases at J, with 11 bases in the middle. The germline gives CDR1 KGHDR, CDR2 SFDVKD. The CDR3 protein is CATSDYRDGYNEQFF. Written as DNA, the CDR3 is TGTGCCACCAGTGATTACAGGGACGGGTACAATGAGCAGTTCTTC.

The V call is TRBV3-1 (or the pseudogene TRBV3-2), the J call TRBJ1-2; TRBD1 agrees at 7 bases. CDR3 length equals 14 residues. Germline V CDR1 and CDR2: LGHDT, YNNKEL (reference sequence). V lost 4 bases to trimming and J lost 7 bases; unmatched junction nucleotides: 9. CDR3 amino acids: CASSPRQGGPGYTF. CDR3 DNA sequence: TGTGCCAGCAGCCCCAGACAGGGCGGACCTGGCTACACCTTC.